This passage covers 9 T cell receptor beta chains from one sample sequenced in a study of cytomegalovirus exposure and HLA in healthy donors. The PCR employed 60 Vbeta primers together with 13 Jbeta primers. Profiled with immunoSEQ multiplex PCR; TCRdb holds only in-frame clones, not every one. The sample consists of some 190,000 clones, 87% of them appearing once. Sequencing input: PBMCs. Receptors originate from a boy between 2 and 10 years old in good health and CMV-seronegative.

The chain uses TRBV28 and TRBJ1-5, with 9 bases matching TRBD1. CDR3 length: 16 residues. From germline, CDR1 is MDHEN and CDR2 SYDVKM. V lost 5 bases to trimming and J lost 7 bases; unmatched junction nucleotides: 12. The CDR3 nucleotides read TGTGCCAGCAGTCCGTCCGGGACAGGGTTGGGCCAGCCCCAGCATTTT. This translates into CASSPSGTGLGQPQHF.

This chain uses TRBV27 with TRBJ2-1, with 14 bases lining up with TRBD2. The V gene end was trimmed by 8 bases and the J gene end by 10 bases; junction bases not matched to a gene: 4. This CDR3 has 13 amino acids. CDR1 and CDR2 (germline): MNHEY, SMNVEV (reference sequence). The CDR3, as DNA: TGTGCCAGCTTGGGACTAGCGGGGGCCGAGCAGTTCTTC. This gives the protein CASLGLAGAEQFF.

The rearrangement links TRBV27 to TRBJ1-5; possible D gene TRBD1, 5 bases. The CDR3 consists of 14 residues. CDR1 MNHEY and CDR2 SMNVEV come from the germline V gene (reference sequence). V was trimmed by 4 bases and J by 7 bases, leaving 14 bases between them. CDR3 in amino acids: CASSSPGSAQPQHF. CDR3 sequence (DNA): TGTGCCAGCAGTTCCCCAGGGTCGGCACAGCCCCAGCATTTT.

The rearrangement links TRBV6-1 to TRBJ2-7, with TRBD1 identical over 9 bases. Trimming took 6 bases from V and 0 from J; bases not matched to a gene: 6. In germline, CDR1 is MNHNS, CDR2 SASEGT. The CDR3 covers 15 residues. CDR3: CASRGATGGSYEQYF. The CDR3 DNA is TGTGCCAGCAGAGGGGCGACAGGGGGCTCCTACGAGCAGTACTTC.

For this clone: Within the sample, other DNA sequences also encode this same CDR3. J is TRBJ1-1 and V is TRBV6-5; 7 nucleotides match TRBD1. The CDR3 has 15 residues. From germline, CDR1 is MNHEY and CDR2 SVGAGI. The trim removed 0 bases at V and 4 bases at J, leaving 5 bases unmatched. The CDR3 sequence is CASSYSRQGGTEAFF. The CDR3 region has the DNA TGTGCCAGCAGTTACTCGAGGCAGGGGGGCACTGAAGCTTTCTTT.

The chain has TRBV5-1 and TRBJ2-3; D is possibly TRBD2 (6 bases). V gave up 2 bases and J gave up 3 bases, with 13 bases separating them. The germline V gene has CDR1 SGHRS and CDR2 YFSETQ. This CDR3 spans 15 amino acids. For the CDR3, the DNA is TGCGCCAGCAGCTTCTCGGGGGACGTTACAGATACGCAGTATTTT. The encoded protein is CASSFSGDVTDTQYF. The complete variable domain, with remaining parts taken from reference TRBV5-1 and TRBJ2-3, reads KAGVTQTPRYLIKTRGQQVTLSCSPISGHRSVSWYQQTPGQGLQFLFEYFSETQRNKGNFPGRFSGRQFSNSRSEMNVSTLELGDSALYLCASSFSGDVTDTQYFGPGTRLTVL.

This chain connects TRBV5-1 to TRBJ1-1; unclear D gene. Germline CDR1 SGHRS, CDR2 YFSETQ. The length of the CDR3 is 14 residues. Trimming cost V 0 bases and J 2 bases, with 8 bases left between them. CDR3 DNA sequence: TGCGCCAGCAGCTTGGAACCGACTAACACTGAAGCTTTCTTT. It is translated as CASSLEPTNTEAFF.

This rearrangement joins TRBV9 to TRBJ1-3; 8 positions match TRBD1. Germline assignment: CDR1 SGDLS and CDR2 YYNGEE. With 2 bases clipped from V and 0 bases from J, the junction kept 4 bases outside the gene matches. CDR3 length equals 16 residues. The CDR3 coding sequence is TGTGCCAGCAGCGTTACAGGGGGTCGCTCTGGAAACACCATATATTTT. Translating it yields CASSVTGGRSGNTIYF.

CDR3 sequence: CASSSGLAGVTDTQYF. The CDR3 bases are TGTGCCAGCAGCTCCGGACTAGCGGGGGTCACAGATACGCAGTATTTT. This rearrangement joins TRBV9 to TRBJ2-3; 13 bases are a match to TRBD2. The CDR3 covers 16 residues. Trimming removed 4 bases from V and 2 bases from J; junction bases left unmatched: 4. Germline values: CDR1 SGDLS, CDR2 YYNGEE.